This passage covers 3 T cell receptor beta chains from one sample sequenced in a study of blood T cell repertoires in COVID-19. Data came from immunoSEQ multiplex PCR; TCRdb stores just in-frame clones and leaves some out. Of hundreds of thousands of clones in the sample, around 92% were seen once. The sample comprised peripheral blood. Source of these receptors: a woman in her twenties or thirties with COVID-19, enrolled during active disease.

The chain has TRBV23-1 and TRBJ2-1, with D perhaps matching TRBD2 (5 bases). TRBV23-1 is filed as an ORF, its function uncertain. V lost 8 bases, J lost 5 bases, and 22 bases lay in between. This CDR3 has 16 residues. The CDR3 DNA is TGCGCCAGCGAACCGGGGAACACCGAGAAACACAATGAGCAGTTCTTC. Its protein product is CASEPGNTEKHNEQFF.

The V call is TRBV18, the J call TRBJ2-7, with D perhaps matching TRBD1 (6 bases). Germline-derived CDR1 and CDR2 are KGHSH and LQKENI. The CDR3 totals 13 residues. The ends were cut back, 2 bases at V and 4 bases at J, with 9 bases in the middle. CDR3 sequence reads: CASSPGQRYEQYF. CDR3 nucleotides: TGTGCCAGCTCACCAGGACAGAGGTACGAGCAGTACTTC.

This clone has a handful of counts. The genes are TRBV13 and TRBJ2-1, with 10 bases lining up with TRBD2. The V segment lost 3 bases and the J segment 10 bases; nucleotides outside the gene matches: 6. There are 14 residues in the CDR3. The germline gives CDR1 PRHDT, CDR2 FYEKMQ (reference sequence). In DNA form, the CDR3 reads TGTGCCAGCAGCTTCATAGCGGGGGGCGGGGAGCAGTTCTTC. The encoded protein is CASSFIAGGGEQFF.